This T cell receptor beta chain originates from a study of patients and donors after allogeneic stem cell transplantation. TCRdb ran MiXCR on the RT-PCR reads and lists one entry per CDR3 protein. The table records roughly 960,000 distinct CDR3 sequences, approximately 18% of them present only once. The CDR3 sequence is 14 residues long. Per the germline V gene, CDR1 is SGHDT and CDR2 is YYEEEE. Trimming left V 1 base short and J 4 bases short, with 9 bases between. The sample was blood, either unsorted or a sorted T cell fraction (not recorded which). The chain recombines TRBV5-6 with TRBJ2-1; unclear D gene. This clonotype was sampled from a human donor who was either an allogeneic HSCT recipient or a stem cell or donor lymphocyte infusion donor (not recorded which). It is not recorded whose cells these are; they may come from a transplant donor. For the CDR3, the DNA is TGTGCCAGCAGCTTGAGAGGAAAGTACAATGAGCAGTTCTTC. Amino acid sequence: CASSLRGKYNEQFF.